This TCR beta chain was sequenced for a study of shared clonotypes between healthy human individuals. Naive CD45RA+ and memory CD45RA-negative subsets were split from CD4+ cells. J was trimmed by 5 bases and V by 0 bases; bases with no gene match: 8. CDR1 is SGHRS and CDR2 is YFSETQ in the germline V gene. The CDR3 consists of 16 residues. Study observations and caveats: Shared across a few donors were around 5% of the naive CD4 clonotypes. Larger estimated richness was generally seen in naive subsets than in memory subsets.

Worth noting for this clone: What it binds is unknown.

TCRdb's table, derived via immunoSEQ multiplex PCR, lists solely in-frame clones and lacks some. The sample yields roughly 2.2 million clones, 85% to 95% seen once. This receptor was obtained from a man younger than 35 in good health. Some clones in this sample may be carry-over from other donors' samples. The sample consisted of naive CD4+ T cells from PBMCs. The subset is: CD45RA+ positively selected. J is TRBJ2-5 and V is TRBV5-1, with TRBD2 matching 9 bases. The DNA of the CDR3 is TGCGCCAGCAGCTTGGGGGAGACTAGCGGCCGGGAGACCCAGTACTTC. It translates to CASSLGETSGRETQYF.